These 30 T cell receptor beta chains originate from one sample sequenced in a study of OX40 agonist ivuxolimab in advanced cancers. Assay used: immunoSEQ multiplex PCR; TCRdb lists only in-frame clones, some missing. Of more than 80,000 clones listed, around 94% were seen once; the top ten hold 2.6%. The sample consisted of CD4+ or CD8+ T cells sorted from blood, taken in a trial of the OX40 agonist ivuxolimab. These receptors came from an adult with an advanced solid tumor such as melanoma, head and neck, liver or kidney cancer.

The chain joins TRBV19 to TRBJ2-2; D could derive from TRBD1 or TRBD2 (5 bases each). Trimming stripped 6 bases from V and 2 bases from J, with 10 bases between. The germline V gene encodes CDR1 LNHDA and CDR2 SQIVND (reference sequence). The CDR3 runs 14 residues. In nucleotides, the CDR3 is TGTGCCAGTAGGGGACGGACTAACACCGGGGAGCTGTTTTTT. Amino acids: CASRGRTNTGELFF.

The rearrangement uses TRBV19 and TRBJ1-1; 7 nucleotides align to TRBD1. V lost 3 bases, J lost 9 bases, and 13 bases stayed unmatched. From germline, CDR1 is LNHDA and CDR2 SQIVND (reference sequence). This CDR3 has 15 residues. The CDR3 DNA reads TGTGCCAGTAGTATGGGCCTAAACACAGGGGTCCAAGCTTTCTTT. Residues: CASSMGLNTGVQAFF.

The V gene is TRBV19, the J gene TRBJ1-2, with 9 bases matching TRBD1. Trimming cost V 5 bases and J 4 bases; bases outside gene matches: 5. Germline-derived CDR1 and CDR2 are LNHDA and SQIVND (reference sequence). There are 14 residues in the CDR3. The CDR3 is CASSLGTGLYGYTF. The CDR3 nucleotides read TGTGCCAGTAGTCTTGGGACAGGGCTCTATGGCTACACCTTC.

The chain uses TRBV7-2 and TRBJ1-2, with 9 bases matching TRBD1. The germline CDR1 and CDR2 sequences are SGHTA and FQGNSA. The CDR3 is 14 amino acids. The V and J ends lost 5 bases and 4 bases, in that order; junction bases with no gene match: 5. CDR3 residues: CASSDGTGPYGYTF. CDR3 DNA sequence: TGTGCCAGCAGCGACGGGACAGGGCCCTATGGCTACACCTTC.

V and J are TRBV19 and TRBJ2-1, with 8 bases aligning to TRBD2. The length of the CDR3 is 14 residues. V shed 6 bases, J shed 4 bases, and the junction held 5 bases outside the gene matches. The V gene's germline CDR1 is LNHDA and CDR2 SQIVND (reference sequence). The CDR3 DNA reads TGTGCCAGTAGCGGGAGGGCCTCATACAATGAGCAGTTCTTC. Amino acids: CASSGRASYNEQFF.

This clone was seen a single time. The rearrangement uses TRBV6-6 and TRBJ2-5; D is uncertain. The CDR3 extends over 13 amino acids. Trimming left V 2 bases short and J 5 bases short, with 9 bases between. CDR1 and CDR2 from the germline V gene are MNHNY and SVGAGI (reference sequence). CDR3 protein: CASSYGPVETQYF. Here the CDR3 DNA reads TGTGCCAGCAGTTACGGGCCGGTGGAGACCCAGTACTTC.

CDR3 nucleotide sequence: TGCGCCAGCAGTGAGTGGGAATGGGATACGCAGTATTTT. Its protein is CASSEWEWDTQYF. The gene calls are TRBV10-1 and TRBJ2-3; no clear D. Germline V gene lookup returns CDR1 WNHNN and CDR2 SYGVQD (reference sequence). The CDR3 contains 13 residues. The V gene lost 1 base and the J gene lost 6 bases, with 8 bases spanning the gap.

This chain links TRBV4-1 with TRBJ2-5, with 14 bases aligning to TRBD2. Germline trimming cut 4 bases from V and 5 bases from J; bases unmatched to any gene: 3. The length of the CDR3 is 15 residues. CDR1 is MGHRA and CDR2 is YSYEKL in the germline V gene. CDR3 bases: TGCGCCAGCAGCCTGGGGACTAGCGGGGGCGAGACCCAGTACTTC. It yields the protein CASSLGTSGGETQYF.

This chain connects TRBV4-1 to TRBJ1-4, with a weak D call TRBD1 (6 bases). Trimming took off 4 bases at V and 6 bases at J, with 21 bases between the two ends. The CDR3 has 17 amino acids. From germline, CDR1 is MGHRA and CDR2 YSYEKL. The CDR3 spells CASSPLPKTGIYEKLFF. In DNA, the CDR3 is TGCGCCAGCAGCCCATTACCAAAGACAGGCATTTATGAAAAACTGTTTTTT.

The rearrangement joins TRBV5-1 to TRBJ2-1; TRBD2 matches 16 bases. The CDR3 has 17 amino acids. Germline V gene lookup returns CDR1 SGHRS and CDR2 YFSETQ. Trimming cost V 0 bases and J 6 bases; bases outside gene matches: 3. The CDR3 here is CASSLEGTSGRVNEQFF. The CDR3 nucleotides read TGCGCCAGCAGCTTGGAGGGGACTAGCGGGAGGGTCAATGAGCAGTTCTTC.

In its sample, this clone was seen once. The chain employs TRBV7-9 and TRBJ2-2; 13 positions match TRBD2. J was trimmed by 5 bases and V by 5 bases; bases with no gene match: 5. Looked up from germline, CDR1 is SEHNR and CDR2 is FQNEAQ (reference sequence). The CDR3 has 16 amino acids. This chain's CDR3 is CASSPRTSGGTGELFF. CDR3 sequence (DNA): TGTGCCAGCAGCCCGCGGACTAGCGGGGGAACCGGGGAGCTGTTTTTT.

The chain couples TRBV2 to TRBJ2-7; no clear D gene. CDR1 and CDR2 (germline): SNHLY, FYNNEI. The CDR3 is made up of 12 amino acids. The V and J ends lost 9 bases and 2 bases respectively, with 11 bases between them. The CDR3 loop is CASSGTAYEQYF. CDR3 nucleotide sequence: TGTGCCAGTTCCGGAACAGCCTACGAGCAGTACTTC.

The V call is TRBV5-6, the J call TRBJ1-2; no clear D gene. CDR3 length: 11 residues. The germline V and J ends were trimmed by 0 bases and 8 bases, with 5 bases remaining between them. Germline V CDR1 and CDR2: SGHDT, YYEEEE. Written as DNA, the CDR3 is TGTGCCAGCAGCTTGGGGCCGGGCTACACCTTC. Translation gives CASSLGPGYTF.

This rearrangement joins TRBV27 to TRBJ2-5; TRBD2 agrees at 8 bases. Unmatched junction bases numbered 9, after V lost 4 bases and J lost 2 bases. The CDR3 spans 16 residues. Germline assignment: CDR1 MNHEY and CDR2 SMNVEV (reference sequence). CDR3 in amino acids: CASSSRGSGVQETQYF. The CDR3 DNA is TGTGCCAGCAGTTCACGGGGTAGCGGGGTACAAGAGACCCAGTACTTC.

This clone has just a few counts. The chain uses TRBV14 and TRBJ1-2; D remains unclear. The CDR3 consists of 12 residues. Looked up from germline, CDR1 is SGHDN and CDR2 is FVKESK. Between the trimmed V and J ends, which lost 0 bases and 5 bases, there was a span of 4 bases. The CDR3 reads CASSQERYGYTF. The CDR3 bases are TGTGCCAGCAGCCAAGAAAGATATGGCTACACCTTC.

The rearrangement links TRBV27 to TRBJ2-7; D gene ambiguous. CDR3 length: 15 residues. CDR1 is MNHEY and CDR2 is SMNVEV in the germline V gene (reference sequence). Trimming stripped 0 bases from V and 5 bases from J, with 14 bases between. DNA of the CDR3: TGTGCCAGCAGTTTATCGTCCAGGCCTGCCCACGAGCAGTACTTC. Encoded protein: CASSLSSRPAHEQYF.

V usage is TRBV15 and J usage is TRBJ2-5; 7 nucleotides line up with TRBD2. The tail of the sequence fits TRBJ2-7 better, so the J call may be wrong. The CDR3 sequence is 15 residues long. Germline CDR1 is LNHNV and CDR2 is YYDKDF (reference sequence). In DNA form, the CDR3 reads TGTGCCACCAGCAGATCACGGGGGGACTCCTACGAGCAGTACTTC. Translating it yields CATSRSRGDSYEQYF.

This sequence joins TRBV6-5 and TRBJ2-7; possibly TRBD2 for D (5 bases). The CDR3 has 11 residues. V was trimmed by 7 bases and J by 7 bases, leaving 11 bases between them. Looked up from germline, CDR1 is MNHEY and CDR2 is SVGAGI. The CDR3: CASMISGEQYF. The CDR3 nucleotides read TGTGCCAGCATGATTTCGGGGGAGCAGTACTTC.

CDR3 amino acids: CASSQDSRQGRVYEQYF. The CDR3 DNA reads as TGCGCCAGCAGCCAAGATTCTAGACAGGGGCGAGTTTACGAGCAGTACTTC. J is TRBJ2-7 and V is TRBV4-3; TRBD1 matches at 8 bases. The CDR3 runs 17 residues. Trimming cost V 0 bases and J 4 bases; bases outside gene matches: 11. Germline V gene lookup returns CDR1 LGHNA and CDR2 YSLEER.

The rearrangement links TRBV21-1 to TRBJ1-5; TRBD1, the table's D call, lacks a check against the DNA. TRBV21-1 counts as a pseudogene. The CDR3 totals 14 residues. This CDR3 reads CASSKGQGSQPQHF. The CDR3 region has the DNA TGTGCCAGCAGCAAAGGACAGGGTAGTCAGCCCCAGCATTTT.

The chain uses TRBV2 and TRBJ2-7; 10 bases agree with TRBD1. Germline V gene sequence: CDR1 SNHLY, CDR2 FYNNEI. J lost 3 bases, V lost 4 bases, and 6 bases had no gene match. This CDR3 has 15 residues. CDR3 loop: CASSARQGAFYEQYF. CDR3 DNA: TGTGCCAGCAGTGCTCGACAGGGGGCTTTCTACGAGCAGTACTTC.

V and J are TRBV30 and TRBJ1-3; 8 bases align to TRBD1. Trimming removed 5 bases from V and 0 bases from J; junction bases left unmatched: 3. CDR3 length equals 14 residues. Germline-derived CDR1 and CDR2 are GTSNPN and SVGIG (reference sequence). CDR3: CAWGQGLSGNTIYF. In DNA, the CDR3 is TGTGCCTGGGGACAGGGCCTCTCTGGAAACACCATATATTTT.

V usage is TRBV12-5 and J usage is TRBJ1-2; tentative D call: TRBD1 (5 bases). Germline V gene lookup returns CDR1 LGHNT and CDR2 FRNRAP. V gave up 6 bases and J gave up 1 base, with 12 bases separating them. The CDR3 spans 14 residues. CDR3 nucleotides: TGTGCTAGTGGAGGGACGGCGGTTAACTATGGCTACACCTTC. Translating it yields CASGGTAVNYGYTF.

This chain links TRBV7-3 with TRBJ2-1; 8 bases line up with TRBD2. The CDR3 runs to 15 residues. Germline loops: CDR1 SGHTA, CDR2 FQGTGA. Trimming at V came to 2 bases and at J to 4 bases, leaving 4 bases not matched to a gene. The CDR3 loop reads CASSLLPGGYNEQFF. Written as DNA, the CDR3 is TGTGCCAGCAGCTTATTACCGGGAGGGTACAATGAGCAGTTCTTC.

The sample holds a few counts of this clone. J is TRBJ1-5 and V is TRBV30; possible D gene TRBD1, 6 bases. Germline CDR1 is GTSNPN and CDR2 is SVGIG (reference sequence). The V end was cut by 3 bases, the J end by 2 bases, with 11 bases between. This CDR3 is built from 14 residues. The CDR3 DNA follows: TGTGCCTGGAGCCCAGGGGCCGGCAATCAGCCCCAGCATTTT. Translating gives CAWSPGAGNQPQHF.

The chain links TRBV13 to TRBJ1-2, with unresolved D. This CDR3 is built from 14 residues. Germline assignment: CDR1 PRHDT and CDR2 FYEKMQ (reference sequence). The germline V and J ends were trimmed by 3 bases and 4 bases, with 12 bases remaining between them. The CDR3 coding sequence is TGTGCCAGCAGCTTTAGGGTGGAGGGCTATGGCTACACCTTC. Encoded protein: CASSFRVEGYGYTF.

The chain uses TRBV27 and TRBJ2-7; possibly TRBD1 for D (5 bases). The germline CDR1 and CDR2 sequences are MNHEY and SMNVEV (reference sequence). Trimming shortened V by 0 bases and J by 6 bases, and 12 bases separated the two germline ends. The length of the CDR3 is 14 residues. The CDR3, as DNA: TGTGCCAGCAGTTTATCCCCTACAGGACCCGAGCAGTACTTC. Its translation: CASSLSPTGPEQYF.

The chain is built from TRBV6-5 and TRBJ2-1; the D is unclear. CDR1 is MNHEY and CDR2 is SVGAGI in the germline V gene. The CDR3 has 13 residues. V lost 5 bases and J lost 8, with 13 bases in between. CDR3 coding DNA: TGTGCCAGCAGTGTAGCTTCGTGGGATGAGCAGTTCTTC. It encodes CASSVASWDEQFF.

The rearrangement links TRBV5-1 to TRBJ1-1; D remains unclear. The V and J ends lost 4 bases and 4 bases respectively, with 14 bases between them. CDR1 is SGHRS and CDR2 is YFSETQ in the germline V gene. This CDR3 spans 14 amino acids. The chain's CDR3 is CASSPRAGSTEAFF. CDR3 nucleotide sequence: TGCGCCAGCAGCCCCAGAGCGGGGTCCACTGAAGCTTTCTTT.

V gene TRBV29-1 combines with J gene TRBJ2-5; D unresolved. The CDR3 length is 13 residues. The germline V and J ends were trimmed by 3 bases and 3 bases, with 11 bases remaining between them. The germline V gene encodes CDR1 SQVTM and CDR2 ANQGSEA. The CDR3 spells CSVETASKETQYF. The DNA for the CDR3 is TGCAGCGTTGAGACGGCCTCCAAAGAGACCCAGTACTTC.